This T cell receptor (beta chain) was captured by sequencing in a study of blood T cell repertoires in COVID-19. Overall study: Sites in the United States, Italy and Spain provided acute and convalescent COVID-19 samples. PBMCs, B-cell-depleted T cells, or T cells provided the cDNA or gDNA that made up the material.

Germline V gene data show CDR1 as SQVTM and CDR2 as ANQGSEA. The CDR3 spans 16 residues. The J segment lost 8 bases and the V segment lost 0 bases, leaving 11 bases of the junction unmatched. As handled by the study authors: Amplification of reference gene primers was used by the study to estimate nucleated cell counts. Clones were sequenced by immunoSEQ multiplex PCR, and TCRdb holds only the in-frame ones, with some missing. D and trimming come from the DNA, and the V and J calls and clone size come from that table. The table includes 45,000 to 55,000 clones, about nine tenths detected once. The sample was peripheral blood. The genes are TRBV29-1 and TRBJ2-1; 9 bases agree with TRBD1. The receptor comes from a human donor in a cohort sampled during active COVID-19. CDR3: CSVEDLGTGLGDEQFF. As DNA, the CDR3 is TGCAGCGTTGAAGATCTGGGGACAGGGTTAGGCGATGAGCAGTTCTTC.